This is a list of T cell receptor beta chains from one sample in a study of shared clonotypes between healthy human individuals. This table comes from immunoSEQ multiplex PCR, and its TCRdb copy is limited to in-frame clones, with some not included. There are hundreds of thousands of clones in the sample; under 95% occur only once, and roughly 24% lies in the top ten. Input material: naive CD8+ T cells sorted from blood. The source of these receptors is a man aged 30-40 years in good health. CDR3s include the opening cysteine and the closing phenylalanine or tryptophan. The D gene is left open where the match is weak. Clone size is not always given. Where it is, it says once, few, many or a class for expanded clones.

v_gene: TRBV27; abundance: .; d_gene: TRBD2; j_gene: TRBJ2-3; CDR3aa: CASSPWQLAGETDTQYF; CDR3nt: TGTGCCAGCAGTCCCTGGCAACTAGCGGGAGAAACAGATACGCAGTATTTT
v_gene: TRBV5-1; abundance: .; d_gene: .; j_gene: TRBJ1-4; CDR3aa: CASSTWGATNEKLFF; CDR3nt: TGCGCCAGCAGCACATGGGGAGCAACTAATGAAAAACTGTTTTTT
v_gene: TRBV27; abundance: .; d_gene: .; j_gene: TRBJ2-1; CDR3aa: CASTLKAPSSYNEQFF; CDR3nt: TGTGCCAGCACCCTTAAAGCTCCCAGCTCCTACAATGAGCAGTTCTTC
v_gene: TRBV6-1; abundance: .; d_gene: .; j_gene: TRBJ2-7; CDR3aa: CASSERKRSQAYEQYF; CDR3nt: TGTGCCAGCAGTGAAAGGAAGCGGAGTCAAGCCTACGAGCAGTACTTC
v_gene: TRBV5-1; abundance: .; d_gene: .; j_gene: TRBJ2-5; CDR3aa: CASQEGNQETQYF; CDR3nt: TGCGCCAGCCAGGAGGGGAACCAAGAGACCCAGTACTTC
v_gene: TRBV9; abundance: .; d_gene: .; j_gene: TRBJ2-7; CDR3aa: CASSVGVGDKSYEQYF; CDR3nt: TGTGCCAGCAGCGTAGGGGTTGGGGACAAGTCCTACGAGCAGTACTTC
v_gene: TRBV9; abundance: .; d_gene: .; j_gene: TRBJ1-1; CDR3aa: CASGALNTEAFF; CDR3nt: TGTGCCAGCGGAGCGCTGAACACTGAAGCTTTCTTT
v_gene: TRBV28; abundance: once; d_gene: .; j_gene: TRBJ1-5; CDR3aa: CASRIHMGRNQPQHF; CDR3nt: TGTGCCAGCAGGATTCACATGGGGCGCAATCAGCCCCAGCATTTT
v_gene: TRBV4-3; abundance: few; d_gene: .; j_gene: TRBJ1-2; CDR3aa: CASSPDSNYGYTF; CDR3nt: TGCGCCAGCAGCCCGGACAGCAACTATGGCTACACCTTC
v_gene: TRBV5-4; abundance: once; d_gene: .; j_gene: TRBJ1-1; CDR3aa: CASSPPDRTSNTEAFF; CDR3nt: TGTGCCAGCAGCCCTCCCGACCGAACCTCGAACACTGAAGCTTTCTTT
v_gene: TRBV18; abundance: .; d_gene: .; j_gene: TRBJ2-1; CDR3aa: CASSPTRGSGNEQFF; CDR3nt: TGTGCCAGCTCACCGACACGGGGGTCAGGCAATGAGCAGTTCTTC
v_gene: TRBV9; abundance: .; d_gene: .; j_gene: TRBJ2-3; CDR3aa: CASSSLEGDTQYF; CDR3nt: TGTGCCAGCAGCAGTCTCGAGGGAGATACGCAGTATTTT
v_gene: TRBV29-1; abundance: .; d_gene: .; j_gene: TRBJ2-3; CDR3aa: CSVRATADTQYF; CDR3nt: TGCAGCGTTAGAGCGACCGCCGATACGCAGTATTTT
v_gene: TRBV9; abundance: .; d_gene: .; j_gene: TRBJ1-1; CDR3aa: CASSPTGAKHAFF; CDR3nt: TGTGCCAGCAGCCCGACGGGGGCGAAACACGCTTTCTTT
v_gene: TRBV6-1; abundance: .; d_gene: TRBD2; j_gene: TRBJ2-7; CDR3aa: CASSEVGLAEEYSSYEQYF; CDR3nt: TGTGCCAGCAGTGAAGTTGGACTAGCGGAGGAATATAGCTCCTACGAGCAGTACTTC
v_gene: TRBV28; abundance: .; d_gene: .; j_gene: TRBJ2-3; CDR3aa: CASSPPTTFTSTDTQYF; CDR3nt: TGTGCCAGCAGTCCGCCGACTACATTCACAAGCACAGATACGCAGTATTTT
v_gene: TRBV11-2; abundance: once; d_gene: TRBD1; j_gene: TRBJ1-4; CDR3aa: CASSFGQGREKLFF; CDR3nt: TGTGCCAGCAGCTTCGGACAGGGGCGAGAAAAACTGTTTTTT
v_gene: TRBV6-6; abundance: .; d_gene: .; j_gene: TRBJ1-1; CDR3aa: CASRPRVDTEAFF; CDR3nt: TGTGCCAGCAGACCCAGGGTCGACACTGAAGCTTTCTTT
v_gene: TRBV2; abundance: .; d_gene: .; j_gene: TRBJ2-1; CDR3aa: CASSDRGDNEQFF; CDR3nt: TGTGCCAGCAGTGACAGGGGGGACAATGAGCAGTTCTTC
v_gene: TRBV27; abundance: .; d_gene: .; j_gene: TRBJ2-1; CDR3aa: CASSLGGQFNEQFF; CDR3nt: TGTGCCAGCAGTTTAGGGGGCCAGTTCAATGAGCAGTTCTTC
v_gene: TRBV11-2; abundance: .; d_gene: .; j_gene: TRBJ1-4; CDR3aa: CASSPKRAATNEKLFF; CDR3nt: TGTGCCAGCAGCCCAAAACGCGCTGCAACTAATGAAAAACTGTTTTTT
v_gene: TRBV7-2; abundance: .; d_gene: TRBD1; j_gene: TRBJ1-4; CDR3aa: CASSSAVGQGSEKLFF; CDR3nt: TGTGCCAGCAGCTCGGCTGTCGGACAGGGCTCTGAAAAACTGTTTTTT
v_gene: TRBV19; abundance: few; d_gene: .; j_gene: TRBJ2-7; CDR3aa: CASGPGFETSYEQYF; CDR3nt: TGTGCCAGTGGACCGGGATTCGAAACCTCCTACGAGCAGTACTTC
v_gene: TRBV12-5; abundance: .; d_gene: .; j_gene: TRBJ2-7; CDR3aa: CASGLGGSSYEQYF; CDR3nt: TGTGCTAGTGGTTTGGGGGGCAGTTCCTACGAGCAGTACTTC
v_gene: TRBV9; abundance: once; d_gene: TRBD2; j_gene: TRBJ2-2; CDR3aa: CASSPWTSHTGELFF; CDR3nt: TGTGCCAGCAGCCCATGGACTAGCCACACCGGGGAGCTGTTTTTT
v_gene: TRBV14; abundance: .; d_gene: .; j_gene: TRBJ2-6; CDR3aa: CASSQDLQTSSGANVLTF; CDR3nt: TGTGCCAGCAGCCAAGATTTGCAGACCAGCTCTGGGGCCAACGTCCTGACTTTC
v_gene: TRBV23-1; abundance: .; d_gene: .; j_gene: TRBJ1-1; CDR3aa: CASSQSGLDAFF; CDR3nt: TGCGCCAGCAGTCAGTCGGGACTTGACGCTTTCTTT
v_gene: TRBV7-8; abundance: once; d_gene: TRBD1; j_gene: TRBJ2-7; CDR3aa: CASTKGGTGSSYEQYF; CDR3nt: TGTGCCAGCACCAAAGGCGGGACAGGCTCCTCCTACGAGCAGTACTTC
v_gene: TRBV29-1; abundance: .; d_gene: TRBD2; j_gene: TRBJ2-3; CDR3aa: CSAVSGSSTDTQYF; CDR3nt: TGCAGCGCCGTAAGCGGGAGTAGCACAGATACGCAGTATTTT
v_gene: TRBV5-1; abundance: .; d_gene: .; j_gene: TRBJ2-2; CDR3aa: CASSPWGLTQNTGELFF; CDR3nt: TGCGCCAGCAGCCCCTGGGGTCTAACTCAAAACACCGGGGAGCTGTTTTTT
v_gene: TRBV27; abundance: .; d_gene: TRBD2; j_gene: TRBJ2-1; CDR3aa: CASSSARLAGGEFF; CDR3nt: TGTGCCAGCAGTTCGGCCCGACTAGCGGGAGGGGAGTTCTTC
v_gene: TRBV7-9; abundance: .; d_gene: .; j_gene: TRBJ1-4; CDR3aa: CASSWLQTGRINEKLFF; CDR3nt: TGTGCCAGCAGCTGGCTCCAAACAGGGAGAATTAATGAAAAACTGTTTTTT
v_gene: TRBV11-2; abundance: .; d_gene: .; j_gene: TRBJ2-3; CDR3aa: CASSSVGTRATDTQYF; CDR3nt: TGTGCCAGCAGCTCTGTAGGGACAAGAGCCACAGATACGCAGTATTTT
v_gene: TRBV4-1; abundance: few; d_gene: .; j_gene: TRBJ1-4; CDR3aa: CASRGALDEKLFF; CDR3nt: TGCGCCAGCAGGGGGGCGTTGGATGAAAAACTGTTTTTT
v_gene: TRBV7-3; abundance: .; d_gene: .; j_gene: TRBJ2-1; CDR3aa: CASSLRAGIYNEQFF; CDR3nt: TGTGCCAGCAGCTTAAGGGCGGGAATCTACAATGAGCAGTTCTTC
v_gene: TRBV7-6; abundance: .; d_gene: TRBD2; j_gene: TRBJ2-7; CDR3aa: CASSESGIYEQYF; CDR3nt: TGTGCCAGCAGCGAGAGCGGGATATACGAGCAGTACTTC
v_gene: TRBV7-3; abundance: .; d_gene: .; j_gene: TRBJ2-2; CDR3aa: CASSPTPSEDTGELFF; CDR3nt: TGTGCCAGCAGCCCCACTCCAAGCGAAGACACCGGGGAGCTGTTTTTT
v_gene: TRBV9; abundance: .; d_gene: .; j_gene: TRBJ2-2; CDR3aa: CASSVSTGGRNTGELFF; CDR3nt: TGTGCCAGCAGCGTAAGTACTGGCGGCAGGAACACCGGGGAGCTGTTTTTT
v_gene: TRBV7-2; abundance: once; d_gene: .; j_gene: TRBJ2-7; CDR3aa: CASSLAPLTYEQYF; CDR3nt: TGTGCCAGCAGCTTAGCCCCCCTAACCTACGAGCAGTACTTC
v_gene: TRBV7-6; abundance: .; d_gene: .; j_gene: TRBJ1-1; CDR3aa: CASSLRNSDLCKPEAFF; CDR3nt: TGTGCCAGCAGCTTACGGAATTCCGACTTGTGTAAACCTGAAGCTTTCTTT
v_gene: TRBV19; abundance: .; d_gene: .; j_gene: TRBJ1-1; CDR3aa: CASSSSREAFF; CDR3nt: TGTGCCAGTAGTAGTTCTCGTGAAGCTTTCTTT